This paragraph covers one T cell receptor (beta chain) sequence. For the second PCR, which ran for 7 to 11 cycles, a sample-barcoded 5' primer and a J-beta primer mix were used. TCRdb itself ran the 5' RACE reads through MiXCR, one entry per CDR3 protein. The top ten hold approximately 3.7% of the sample, which has about 800,000 distinct CDR3 sequences, 20% to 25% seen once. Per the germline V gene, CDR1 is MDHEN and CDR2 is SYDVKM. CDR3 length: 14 amino acids. V trimming: 6 bases; J trimming: 7 bases; junction bases outside the gene matches: 8. This sample was included in a study of blood T cells in healthy people across ages. The same data also went into a second study, on T cells of mothers and their children.

The chain has TRBV28 and TRBJ1-4, with TRBD1 matching over 7 bases. The source material was blood. The clonotype was recovered from a boy aged 5-17 years in good health. The DNA of the CDR3 is TGTGCCAGCAGACCCCCTCACAGGGGTGAAAAACTGTTTTTT. This sequence encodes CASRPPHRGEKLFF.